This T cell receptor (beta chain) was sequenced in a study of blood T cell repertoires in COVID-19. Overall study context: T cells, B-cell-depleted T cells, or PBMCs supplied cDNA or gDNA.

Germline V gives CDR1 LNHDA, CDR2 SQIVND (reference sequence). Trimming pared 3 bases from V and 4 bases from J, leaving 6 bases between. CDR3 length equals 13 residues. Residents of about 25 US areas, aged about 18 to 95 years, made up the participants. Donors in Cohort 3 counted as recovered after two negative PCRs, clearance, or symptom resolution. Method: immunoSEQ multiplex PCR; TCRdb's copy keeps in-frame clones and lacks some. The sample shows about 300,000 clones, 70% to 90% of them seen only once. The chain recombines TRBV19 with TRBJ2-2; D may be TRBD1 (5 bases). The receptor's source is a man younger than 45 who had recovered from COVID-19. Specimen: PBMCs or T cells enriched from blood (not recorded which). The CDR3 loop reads CASSIRGTGELFF. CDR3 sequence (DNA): TGTGCCAGTAGTATTAGGGGCACCGGGGAGCTGTTTTTT.